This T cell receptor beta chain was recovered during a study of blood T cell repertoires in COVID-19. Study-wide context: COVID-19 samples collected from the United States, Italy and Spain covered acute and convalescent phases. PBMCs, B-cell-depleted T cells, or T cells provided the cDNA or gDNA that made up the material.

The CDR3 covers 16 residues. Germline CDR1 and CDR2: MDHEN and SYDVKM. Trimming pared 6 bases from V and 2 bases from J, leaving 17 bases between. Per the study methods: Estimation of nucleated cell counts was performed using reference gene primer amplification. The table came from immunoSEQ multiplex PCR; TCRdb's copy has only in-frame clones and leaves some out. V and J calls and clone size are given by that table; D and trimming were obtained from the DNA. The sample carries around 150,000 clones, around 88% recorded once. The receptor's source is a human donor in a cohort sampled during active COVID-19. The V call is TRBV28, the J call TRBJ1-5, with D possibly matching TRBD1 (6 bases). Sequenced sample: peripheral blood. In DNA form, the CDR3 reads TGTGCCAGCAGCCCCAGGGGAGCGTCGGGCAATCAGCCCCAGCATTTT. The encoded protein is CASSPRGASGNQPQHF.